The clone carrying this T cell receptor beta chain was detected ten times or more. This specimen comes from a study of neurological immune-mediated disorders. The germline V gene has CDR1 SGHAT and CDR2 FQNNGV. The CDR3 is 17 residues long. V was pared by 6 bases and J by 0 bases, with 20 bases between. The authors made cDNA by 5'RACE with 10-nucleotide random UMIs. MiXCR was run by TCRdb on the 5' RACE reads, yielding one entry per CDR3 protein. There are approximately 60,000 distinct CDR3 sequences in the sample; around 3.5% occur only once, and approximately 3.4% lies in the top ten. This chain connects TRBV11-2 to TRBJ1-1, with a weak D call TRBD1 (5 bases). This receptor was taken from a woman in her twenties or thirties with multiple sclerosis. Source material: PBMCs. CDR3 region: CASSSIGGNWMNTEAFF. In DNA, the CDR3 is TGTGCCAGCAGTTCTATTGGGGGTAATTGGATGAACACTGAAGCTTTCTTT.